The T cell receptor beta chain described here comes from a study of human T cells and chemical hapten exposure. The wider study: Alopecia areata, totalis and universalis patients, mostly female, were included. The study's findings and limits: It was expanded TCRs that formed significantly more large CDR3 similarity clusters than controls did.

This clonotype was found a few times. Its cognate antigen is unknown. CDR3 length: 14 residues. Trimming took 7 bases from V and 2 from J; bases not matched to a gene: 6. Germline CDR1 and CDR2: DFQATT and SNEGSKA (reference sequence). Described time point: patch test 3, about 24 weeks after DPC sensitization. Treatment denoted: therapeutic diphenylcyclopropenone sensitization with weekly scalp DPC. The study's library attached unique molecular identifiers to single cDNA molecules. Each CDR3 protein is one row after TCRdb ran MiXCR on the RACE reads. Of approximately 160,000 distinct CDR3 sequences in the sample, 25% to 35% were seen once.

The chain links TRBV20-1 to TRBJ2-4, with 9 nucleotides matching TRBD2. This sequence originates from a woman between 18 and 29 years old with alopecia areata. Some clones in this sample may be carry-over from other donors' samples. This specimen was whole blood, taken in connection with sensitization to the hapten diphenylcyclopropenone (DPC). The CDR3 DNA follows: TGCAGTGTGCGCGGGAGGGAGACCAAAAACATTCAGTACTTC. It is translated as CSVRGRETKNIQYF.